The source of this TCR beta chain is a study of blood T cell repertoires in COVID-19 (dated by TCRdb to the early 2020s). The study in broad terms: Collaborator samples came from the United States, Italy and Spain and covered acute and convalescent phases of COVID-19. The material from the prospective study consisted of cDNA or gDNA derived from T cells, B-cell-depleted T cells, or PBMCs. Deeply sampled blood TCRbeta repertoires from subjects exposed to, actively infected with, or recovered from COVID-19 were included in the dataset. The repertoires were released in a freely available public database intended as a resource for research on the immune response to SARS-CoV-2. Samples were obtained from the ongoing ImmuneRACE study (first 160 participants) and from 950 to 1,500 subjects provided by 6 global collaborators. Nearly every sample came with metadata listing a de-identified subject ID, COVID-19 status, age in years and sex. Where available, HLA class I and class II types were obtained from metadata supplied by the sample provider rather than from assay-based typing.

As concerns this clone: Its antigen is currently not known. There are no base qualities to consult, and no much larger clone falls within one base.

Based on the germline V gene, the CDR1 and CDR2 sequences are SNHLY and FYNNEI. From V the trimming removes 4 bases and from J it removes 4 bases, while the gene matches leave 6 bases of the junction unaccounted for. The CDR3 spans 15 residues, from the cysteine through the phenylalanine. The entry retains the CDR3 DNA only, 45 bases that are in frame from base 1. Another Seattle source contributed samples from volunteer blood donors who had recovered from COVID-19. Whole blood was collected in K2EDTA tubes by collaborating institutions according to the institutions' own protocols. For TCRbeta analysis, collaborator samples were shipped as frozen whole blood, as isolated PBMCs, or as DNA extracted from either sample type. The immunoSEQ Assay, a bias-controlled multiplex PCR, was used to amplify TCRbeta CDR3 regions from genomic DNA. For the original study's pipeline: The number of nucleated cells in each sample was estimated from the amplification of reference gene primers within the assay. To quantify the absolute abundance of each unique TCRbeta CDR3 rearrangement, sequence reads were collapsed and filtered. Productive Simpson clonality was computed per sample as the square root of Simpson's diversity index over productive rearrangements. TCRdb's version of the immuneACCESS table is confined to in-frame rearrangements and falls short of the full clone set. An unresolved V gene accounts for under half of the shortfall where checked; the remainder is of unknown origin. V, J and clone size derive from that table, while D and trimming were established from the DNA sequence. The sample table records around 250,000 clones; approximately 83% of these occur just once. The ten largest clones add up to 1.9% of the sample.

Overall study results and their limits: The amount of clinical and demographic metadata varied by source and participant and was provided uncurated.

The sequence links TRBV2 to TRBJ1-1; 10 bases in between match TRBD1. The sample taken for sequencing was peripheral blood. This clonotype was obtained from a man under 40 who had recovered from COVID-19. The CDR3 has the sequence CASSVTGGAGTEAFF. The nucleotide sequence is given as TGTGCCAGCAGTGTGACAGGGGGCGCGGGCACTGAAGCTTTCTTT.